A selection of T cell receptor beta chains follows, all from one sample in a study of radiotherapy plus CTLA-4 blockade in lung cancer. Profiling relied on immunoSEQ multiplex PCR, and the TCRdb table lists in-frame clones only, not all of them. The table shows roughly 100,000 clones, with approximately 78% occurring only once. Sequencing was performed on peripheral blood, taken from a patient treated with radiotherapy plus ipilimumab. Source of these receptors: a human donor with non-small cell lung cancer that progressed on radiotherapy plus ipilimumab. Each CDR3 is given with its conserved first and last residue. D genes are given only for firm matches. Not all rows give a size; the values are once, few, many and, for expanded clones, a class.

CDR3 length: 14; J gene: TRBJ1-5; clone size: once; D gene: .; V gene: TRBV21-1; CDR3 DNA: TGTGCCAGCAACAGGAGGCAGGGGAATCAGCCCCAGCATTTT; CDR3 protein: CASNRRQGNQPQHF
CDR3 length: 14; J gene: TRBJ1-1; clone size: few; D gene: TRBD1; V gene: TRBV6-5; CDR3 DNA: TGTGCCAGCAGTTACGGTGCAGGGGGCACTGAAGCTTTCTTT; CDR3 protein: CASSYGAGGTEAFF
CDR3 length: 16; J gene: TRBJ1-1; clone size: .; D gene: TRBD1; V gene: TRBV13; CDR3 DNA: TGTGCCAGCAGCTTAACCTACAGGGGTATGAACACTGAAGCTTTCTTT; CDR3 protein: CASSLTYRGMNTEAFF
CDR3 length: 13; J gene: TRBJ2-3; clone size: .; D gene: .; V gene: TRBV6-4; CDR3 DNA: TGTGCCAGCAGTGACACAGACACAGATACGCAGTATTTT; CDR3 protein: CASSDTDTDTQYF
CDR3 length: 19; J gene: TRBJ2-6; clone size: .; D gene: TRBD1; V gene: TRBV7-2; CDR3 DNA: TGTGCCAGCAGCCCTGGACCCGGGACAGGGGGATCTGGGGCCAACGTCCTGACTTTC; CDR3 protein: CASSPGPGTGGSGANVLTF
CDR3 length: 15; J gene: TRBJ1-1; clone size: .; D gene: .; V gene: TRBV4-1; CDR3 DNA: TGCGCCAGCAGCCAAGATATTGGCAGGAGCTTCTCCGCTTTCTTT; CDR3 protein: CASSQDIGRSFSAFF
CDR3 length: 15; J gene: TRBJ2-3; clone size: .; D gene: TRBD2; V gene: TRBV6-1; CDR3 DNA: TGTGCCAGCACCCCACTAGCGGGAGACGCAGATACGCAGTATTTT; CDR3 protein: CASTPLAGDADTQYF
CDR3 length: 13; J gene: TRBJ2-2; clone size: .; D gene: .; V gene: TRBV7-3; CDR3 DNA: TGTGCCAGCAGCCAAGACCTGGCCGGGGAGCTGTTTTTT; CDR3 protein: CASSQDLAGELFF
CDR3 length: 13; J gene: TRBJ2-7; clone size: .; D gene: .; V gene: TRBV7-2; CDR3 DNA: TGTGCCAGCAGCTTTCGGGTTGGAGACGAGCAGTACTTC; CDR3 protein: CASSFRVGDEQYF
CDR3 length: 16; J gene: TRBJ2-1; clone size: once; D gene: TRBD2; V gene: TRBV29-1; CDR3 DNA: TGCAGCACTGGACTAGCGGGGAAAATCTCCTACAATGAGCAGTTCTTC; CDR3 protein: CSTGLAGKISYNEQFF
CDR3 length: 16; J gene: TRBJ2-6; clone size: .; D gene: .; V gene: TRBV18; CDR3 DNA: TGTGCCAGCTCACCAAACGGTTTCTCTGGGGCCAACGTCCTGACTTTC; CDR3 protein: CASSPNGFSGANVLTF
CDR3 length: 14; J gene: TRBJ2-3; clone size: once; D gene: .; V gene: TRBV29-1; CDR3 DNA: TGCAGCGTGAAACGAGAGGGCCGATCCGATACGCAGTATTTT; CDR3 protein: CSVKREGRSDTQYF
CDR3 length: 12; J gene: TRBJ2-1; clone size: .; D gene: .; V gene: TRBV18; CDR3 DNA: TGTGCCAGCTCACCAGGGACCAATGAGCAGTTCTTC; CDR3 protein: CASSPGTNEQFF
CDR3 length: 14; J gene: TRBJ1-1; clone size: .; D gene: TRBD1; V gene: TRBV27; CDR3 DNA: TGTGCCAGCAGTCACGACAGGGGGCGAACTGAAGCTTTCTTT; CDR3 protein: CASSHDRGRTEAFF
CDR3 length: 16; J gene: TRBJ2-3; clone size: .; D gene: TRBD2; V gene: TRBV7-9; CDR3 DNA: TGTGCCAGCACCACTCTGAGAGCGGGGTTCTCAGATACGCAGTATTTT; CDR3 protein: CASTTLRAGFSDTQYF
CDR3 length: 17; J gene: TRBJ2-1; clone size: once; D gene: TRBD2; V gene: TRBV7-9; CDR3 DNA: TGTGCCAGCAGCCCCGGGACTAGCGGGACCAGGGGGGGTGAGCAGTTCTTC; CDR3 protein: CASSPGTSGTRGGEQFF
CDR3 length: 14; J gene: TRBJ1-4; clone size: .; D gene: TRBD1; V gene: TRBV28; CDR3 DNA: TGTGCCAGCAGGACCGGGACAGTTAATGAAAAACTGTTTTTT; CDR3 protein: CASRTGTVNEKLFF
CDR3 length: 14; J gene: TRBJ1-2; clone size: medium-sized; D gene: TRBD1; V gene: TRBV6-4; CDR3 DNA: TGTGCCAGCAGTGAAGGACAGGGGTTCGACGGCTACACCTTC; CDR3 protein: CASSEGQGFDGYTF
CDR3 length: 16; J gene: TRBJ2-2; clone size: .; D gene: .; V gene: TRBV11-3; CDR3 DNA: TGTGCCAGCAGCTTTAGGGGTAGCGGGAACACCGGGGAGCTGTTTTTT; CDR3 protein: CASSFRGSGNTGELFF